Sequencing of this T cell receptor (beta chain) was carried out in a study of early T cells in non-severe SARS-CoV-2 infection. Turning to the study itself: The authors sequenced bulk RNA from unsorted whole blood, leaving chains unpaired. General study points: Lookups in VDJdb leaned toward anti-spike CD8 responses and missed private and CD4 specificities.

Germline V gene lookup returns CDR1 MNHEY and CDR2 SVGAGI. This CDR3 has 16 residues. With 0 bases clipped from V and 1 base from J, the junction kept 5 bases outside the gene matches. This clonotype was seen a handful of times. The target antigen is unknown. Molecules of cDNA were individually given unique molecular identifiers that were attached to them. TCRdb itself ran the 5' RACE reads through MiXCR, one entry per CDR3 protein. Of 95,000 to 150,000 distinct CDR3 sequences listed, under 15% are singletons. The rearrangement links TRBV6-5 to TRBJ2-5; 7 bases align to TRBD2. What was sequenced was whole blood. The TCR comes from an adult who was a healthcare worker with PCR-confirmed SARS-CoV-2 infection or an uninfected control (not recorded which). The CDR3 DNA sequence: TGTGCCAGCAGTTACTCCGGACGGGGGGTCCAAGAGACCCAGTACTTC. Translated: CASSYSGRGVQETQYF.